These 8 T cell receptor beta chains originate from one sample sequenced in a study of beta chain features in type 1 diabetes. Regarding the study as a whole: Shorter TCRB CDR3s, moderately but significantly so, marked every one of the four CD4+ subsets in Type 1 diabetes patients.

Expressed TCRB transcripts were sequenced, since all the RNA that had been isolated was reverse transcribed. Some clones are missing from TCRdb's copy, which holds only in-frame ones; the method was immunoSEQ multiplex PCR. The table has more than 300,000 clones, roughly 12% seen once; the top ten hold 0.0095% to 0.013%. What these receptors recognize is not known. Specimen: naive CD4+ T cells from blood. The receptors were gathered from a woman aged 18-29 years with type 1 diabetes.

The chain is built from TRBV27 and TRBJ2-7, with TRBD2 matching over 11 bases. The J segment lost 3 bases and the V segment lost 6 bases, leaving 1 base of the junction unmatched. This CDR3 is 13 amino acids long. Germline CDR1 MNHEY, CDR2 SMNVEV (reference sequence). In DNA form, the CDR3 reads TGTGCCAGCAGGGGGACTAGCGGCTACGAGCAGTACTTC. Protein: CASRGTSGYEQYF.

V gene TRBV9 combines with J gene TRBJ2-5; possibly TRBD1 for D (5 bases). Trimming took 3 bases from V and 6 from J, leaving 15 bases between them. The CDR3 loop spans 14 amino acids. CDR1 and CDR2 (germline): SGDLS, YYNGEE. CDR3 protein: CASSAGGAYQTQYF. As DNA, the CDR3 is TGTGCCAGCAGCGCGGGTGGGGCCTACCAGACCCAGTACTTC.

This clone appeared a few times. The J gene is TRBJ1-1, the V gene TRBV9, with no clear D. V lost 3 bases and J 5 bases, leaving 11 bases between the germline ends. This CDR3 contains 13 residues. The germline V gene encodes CDR1 SGDLS and CDR2 YYNGEE. The CDR3 nucleotides are TGTGCCAGCAGCGGGCACTCGGGTACTGAAGCTTTCTTT. Translated, it gives CASSGHSGTEAFF.

J is TRBJ2-7 and V is TRBV5-1, with D maybe TRBD1 (6 bases). The germline gives CDR1 SGHRS, CDR2 YFSETQ. The CDR3 is 15 amino acids. Trimming took off 3 bases at V and 1 base at J, with 14 bases between the two ends. CDR3 sequence (DNA): TGCGCCAGCAGCTCAAGGACAGCCCCGTCCTACGAGCAGTACTTC. Translation gives CASSSRTAPSYEQYF.

This clone was observed a few times. The chain is built from TRBV30 and TRBJ2-7, with D possibly being TRBD1 (5 bases). The ends were cut back, 1 base at V and 2 bases at J, with 6 bases in the middle. Germline loops: CDR1 GTSNPN, CDR2 SVGIG (reference sequence). The CDR3 extends over 12 amino acids. The CDR3 DNA sequence: TGTGCCTGGAGTGGACAGCCCTACGAGCAGTACTTC. The encoded protein is CAWSGQPYEQYF. Drawing the rest from reference TRBV30 and TRBJ2-7, the complete variable domain is SQTIHQWPATLVQPVGSPLSLECTVEGTSNPNLYWYRQAAGRGLQLLFYSVGIGQISSEVPQNLSASRPQDRQFILSSKKLLLSDSGFYLCAWSGQPYEQYFGPGTRLTVT.

This clone has just a few counts. The genes are TRBV5-4 and TRBJ2-2; D unresolved. The germline V gene has CDR1 SGHNT and CDR2 YYREEE (reference sequence). The ends were cut back, 3 bases at V and 0 bases at J, with 9 bases in the middle. The CDR3 totals 15 residues. The CDR3 DNA follows: TGTGCCAGCAGCTCTCAATACACGAACACCGGGGAGCTGTTTTTT. Translation gives CASSSQYTNTGELFF.

This clone was seen a handful of times. V and J are TRBV30 and TRBJ1-5; 10 nucleotides align to TRBD1. V lost 1 base and J lost 3; bases outside the gene matches: 6. CDR3 length equals 16 residues. Germline lookup yields CDR1 GTSNPN and CDR2 SVGIG (reference sequence). In DNA form, the CDR3 reads TGTGCCTGGAGTGCTTTTGGACAGGGGGACAATCAGCCCCAGCATTTT. This codes for CAWSAFGQGDNQPQHF.

This clone was observed a few times. This chain joins TRBV5-1 and TRBJ2-7; the D is unclear. The CDR3 runs 13 residues. V gave up 6 bases and J gave up 0 bases, with 10 bases separating them. The germline gives CDR1 SGHRS, CDR2 YFSETQ. The CDR3 DNA reads as TGCGCCAGCACCTCTGGCAGCTCCTACGAGCAGTACTTC. Translation gives CASTSGSSYEQYF.